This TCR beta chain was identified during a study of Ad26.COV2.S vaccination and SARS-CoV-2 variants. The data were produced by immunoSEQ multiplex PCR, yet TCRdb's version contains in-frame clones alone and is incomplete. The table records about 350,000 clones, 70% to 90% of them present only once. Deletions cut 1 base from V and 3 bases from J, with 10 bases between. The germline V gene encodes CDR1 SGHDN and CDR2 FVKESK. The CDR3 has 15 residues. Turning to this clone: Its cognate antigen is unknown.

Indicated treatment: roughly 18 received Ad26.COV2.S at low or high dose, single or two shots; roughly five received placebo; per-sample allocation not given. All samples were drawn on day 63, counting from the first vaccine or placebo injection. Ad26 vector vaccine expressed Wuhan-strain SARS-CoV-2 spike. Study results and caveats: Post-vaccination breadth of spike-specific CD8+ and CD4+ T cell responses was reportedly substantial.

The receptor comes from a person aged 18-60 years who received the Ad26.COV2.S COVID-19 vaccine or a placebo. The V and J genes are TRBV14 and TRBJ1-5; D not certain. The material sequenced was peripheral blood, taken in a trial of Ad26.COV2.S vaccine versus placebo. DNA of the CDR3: TGTGCCAGCAGCCAAGGTGGCAGTATCAATCAGCCCCAGCATTTT. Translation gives CASSQGGSINQPQHF.